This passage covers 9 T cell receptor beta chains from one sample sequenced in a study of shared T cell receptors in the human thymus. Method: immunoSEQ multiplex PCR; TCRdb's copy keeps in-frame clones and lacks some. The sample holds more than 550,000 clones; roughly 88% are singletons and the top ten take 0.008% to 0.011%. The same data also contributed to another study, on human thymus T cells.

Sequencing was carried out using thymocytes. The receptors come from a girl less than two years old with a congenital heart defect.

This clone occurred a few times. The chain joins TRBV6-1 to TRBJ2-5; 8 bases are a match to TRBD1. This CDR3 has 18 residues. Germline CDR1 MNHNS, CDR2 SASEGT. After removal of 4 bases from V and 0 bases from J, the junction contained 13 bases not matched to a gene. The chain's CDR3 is CASSALPNDRGHQETQYF. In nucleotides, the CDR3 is TGTGCCAGCAGTGCCCTCCCGAACGACAGGGGCCACCAAGAGACCCAGTACTTC.

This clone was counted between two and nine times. The CDR3 loop reads CASSQERGGGKREQYF. As DNA, the CDR3 is TGCGCCAGCAGCCAAGAAAGGGGAGGGGGGAAACGGGAGCAGTACTTC. The J gene is TRBJ2-7, the V gene TRBV4-1; tentatively, D is TRBD2 (7 bases). V gave up 0 bases and J gave up 7 bases, with 19 bases separating them. The CDR3 length is 16 residues. Germline loops: CDR1 MGHRA, CDR2 YSYEKL.

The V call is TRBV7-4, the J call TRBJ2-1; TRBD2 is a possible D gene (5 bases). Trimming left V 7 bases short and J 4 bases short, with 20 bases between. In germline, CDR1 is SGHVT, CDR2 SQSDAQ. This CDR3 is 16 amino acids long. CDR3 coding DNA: TGTGCCAGCACCCTATCCGGAGCGGCACCTTACAATGAGCAGTTCTTC. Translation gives CASTLSGAAPYNEQFF.

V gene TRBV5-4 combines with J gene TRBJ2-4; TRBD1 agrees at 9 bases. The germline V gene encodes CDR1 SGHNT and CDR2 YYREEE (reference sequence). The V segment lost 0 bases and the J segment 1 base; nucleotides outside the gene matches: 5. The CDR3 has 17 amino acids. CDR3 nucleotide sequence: TGTGCCAGCAGCTTGGGGGACAGGGAATATGCCAAAAACATTCAGTACTTC. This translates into CASSLGDREYAKNIQYF.

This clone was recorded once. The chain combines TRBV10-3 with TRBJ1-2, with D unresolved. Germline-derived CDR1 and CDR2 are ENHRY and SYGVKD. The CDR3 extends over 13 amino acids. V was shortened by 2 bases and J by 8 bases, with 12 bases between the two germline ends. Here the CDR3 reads CAISEKWAEGYTF. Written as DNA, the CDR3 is TGTGCCATCAGTGAGAAGTGGGCAGAGGGCTACACCTTC.

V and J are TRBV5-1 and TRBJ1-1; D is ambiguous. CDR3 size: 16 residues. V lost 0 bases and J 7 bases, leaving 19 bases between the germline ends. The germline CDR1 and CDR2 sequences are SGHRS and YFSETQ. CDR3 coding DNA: TGCGCCAGCAGCTTGGTTTTCGGTTTAAGCAAAAATGAAGCTTTCTTT. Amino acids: CASSLVFGLSKNEAFF.

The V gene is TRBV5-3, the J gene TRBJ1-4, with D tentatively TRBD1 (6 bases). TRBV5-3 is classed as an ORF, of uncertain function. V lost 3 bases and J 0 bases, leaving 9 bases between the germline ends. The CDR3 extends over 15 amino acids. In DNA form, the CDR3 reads TGTGCCAGAAGCTGGTGGACAGCAACTAATGAAAAACTGTTTTTT. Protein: CARSWWTATNEKLFF.

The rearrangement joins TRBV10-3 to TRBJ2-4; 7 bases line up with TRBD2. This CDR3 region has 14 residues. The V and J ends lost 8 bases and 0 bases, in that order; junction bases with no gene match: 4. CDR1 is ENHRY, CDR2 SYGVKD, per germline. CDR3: CAISGGGAKNIQYF. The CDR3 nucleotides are TGTGCCATCTCCGGCGGGGGAGCCAAAAACATTCAGTACTTC.

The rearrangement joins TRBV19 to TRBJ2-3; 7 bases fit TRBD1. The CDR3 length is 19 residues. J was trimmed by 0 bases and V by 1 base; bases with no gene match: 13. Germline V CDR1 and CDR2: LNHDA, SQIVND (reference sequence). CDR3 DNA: TGTGCCAGTAGTATAGCTGAGGACAGGCATGTACCTAGCACAGATACGCAGTATTTT. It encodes CASSIAEDRHVPSTDTQYF. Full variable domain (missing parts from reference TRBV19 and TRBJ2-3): DGGITQSPKYLFRKEGQNVTLSCEQNLNHDAMYWYRQDPGQGLRLIYYSQIVNDFQKGDIAEGYSVSREKKESFPLTVTSAQKNPTAFYLCASSIAEDRHVPSTDTQYFGPGTRLTVL.